The rows below give T cell receptor beta chains drawn from one sample of a study of CD8+ T cells in alopecia areata. The method was immunoSEQ multiplex PCR; TCRdb's version includes in-frame clones alone and lacks a portion of them. The table records 100,000 to 150,000 clones, approximately 58% of them present only once. The sequences come from CD4+ T cells sorted from blood, collected at week 0. The receptors originated from a human donor with alopecia areata. Both conserved end residues are part of each CDR3. D genes are given only for firm matches. A row's size may be missing; if present it is once, few, many or a size class.

len: 13
abundance: -
j_gene: TRBJ1-3
d_gene: -
v_gene: TRBV30
CDR3aa: CAWSKGLRNTIYF
CDR3nt: TGTGCCTGGAGTAAGGGGCTTAGAAACACCATATATTTT

len: 14
abundance: -
j_gene: TRBJ2-5
d_gene: -
v_gene: TRBV7-2
CDR3aa: CASSSYRGGETQYF
CDR3nt: TGTGCCAGCAGCTCATACAGGGGGGGAGAGACCCAGTACTTC

len: 17
abundance: -
j_gene: TRBJ2-1
d_gene: -
v_gene: TRBV4-3
CDR3aa: CASSQGRRQSSYNEQFF
CDR3nt: TGCGCCAGCAGCCAAGGCCGGAGACAGAGCTCCTACAATGAGCAGTTCTTC

len: 12
abundance: few
j_gene: TRBJ2-5
d_gene: -
v_gene: TRBV30
CDR3aa: CAWSRQSETQYF
CDR3nt: TGTGCCTGGAGCAGACAGTCGGAGACCCAGTACTTC

len: 15
abundance: few
j_gene: TRBJ2-1
d_gene: -
v_gene: TRBV5-1
CDR3aa: CASSLAPASYNEQFF
CDR3nt: TGCGCCAGCAGCTTGGCGCCAGCCTCCTACAATGAGCAGTTCTTC

len: 17
abundance: -
j_gene: TRBJ2-7
d_gene: -
v_gene: TRBV7-2
CDR3aa: CASSLRVVGASSYEQYF
CDR3nt: TGTGCCAGCAGCTTAAGGGTGGTCGGGGCGAGCTCCTACGAGCAGTACTTC

len: 16
abundance: -
j_gene: TRBJ2-7
d_gene: TRBD1
v_gene: TRBV5-1
CDR3aa: CASSLGPRDRVDEQYF
CDR3nt: TGCGCCAGCAGCTTGGGCCCCCGGGACAGGGTGGACGAGCAGTACTTC

len: 16
abundance: few
j_gene: TRBJ2-3
d_gene: TRBD1
v_gene: TRBV5-4
CDR3aa: CASSEGADRAADTQYF
CDR3nt: TGTGCCAGCAGTGAGGGAGCCGACAGGGCGGCAGATACGCAGTATTTT

len: 15
abundance: -
j_gene: TRBJ2-2
d_gene: -
v_gene: TRBV5-1
CDR3aa: CASSFEQWNTGELFF
CDR3nt: TGCGCCAGCAGCTTCGAACAGTGGAACACCGGGGAGCTGTTTTTT

len: 15
abundance: few
j_gene: TRBJ2-1
d_gene: TRBD1
v_gene: TRBV18
CDR3aa: CASSPTGTAYNEQFF
CDR3nt: TGTGCCAGCTCACCTACCGGGACAGCTTACAATGAGCAGTTCTTC

len: 14
abundance: -
j_gene: TRBJ2-6
d_gene: -
v_gene: TRBV2
CDR3aa: CASSEVSGANVLTF
CDR3nt: TGTGCCAGCAGTGAAGTCTCTGGGGCCAACGTCCTGACTTTC

len: 14
abundance: -
j_gene: TRBJ2-7
d_gene: -
v_gene: TRBV11-2
CDR3aa: CASSLGDPAYEQYF
CDR3nt: TGTGCCAGCAGCTTAGGAGACCCCGCCTACGAGCAGTACTTC

len: 15
abundance: -
j_gene: TRBJ1-6
d_gene: -
v_gene: TRBV7-2
CDR3aa: CASSLERGISSPLHF
CDR3nt: TGTGCCAGCAGCTTAGAACGAGGGATTAGTTCACCCCTCCACTTT

len: 14
abundance: -
j_gene: TRBJ2-5
d_gene: TRBD2
v_gene: TRBV2
CDR3aa: CASSATSVGETQYF
CDR3nt: TGTGCCAGCAGCGCGACTAGCGTCGGAGAGACCCAGTACTTC

len: 16
abundance: -
j_gene: TRBJ2-2
d_gene: -
v_gene: TRBV19
CDR3aa: CASSIVRSRNTGELFF
CDR3nt: TGTGCCAGTAGTATAGTCAGAAGCAGGAACACCGGGGAGCTGTTTTTT

len: 11
abundance: -
j_gene: TRBJ2-1
d_gene: -
v_gene: TRBV20-1
CDR3aa: CSARGRNEQFF
CDR3nt: TGCAGTGCTAGAGGGAGGAATGAGCAGTTCTTC

len: 14
abundance: -
j_gene: TRBJ1-2
d_gene: -
v_gene: TRBV18
CDR3aa: CASSPPTGRYGYTF
CDR3nt: TGTGCCAGCTCACCACCGACAGGCCGCTATGGCTACACCTTC

len: 13
abundance: -
j_gene: TRBJ1-1
d_gene: -
v_gene: TRBV13
CDR3aa: CASSFPRGSVAFF
CDR3nt: TGTGCCAGCAGCTTCCCCAGGGGTAGCGTGGCTTTCTTT

len: 11
abundance: -
j_gene: TRBJ1-2
d_gene: -
v_gene: TRBV9
CDR3aa: CASSVGRSDTF
CDR3nt: TGTGCCAGCAGCGTCGGCAGGTCCGACACCTTC

len: 15
abundance: -
j_gene: TRBJ2-3
d_gene: TRBD2
v_gene: TRBV7-2
CDR3aa: CASSRAGAGTDTQYF
CDR3nt: TGTGCCAGCAGCCGAGCGGGAGCAGGCACAGATACGCAGTATTTT

len: 14
abundance: -
j_gene: TRBJ2-6
d_gene: -
v_gene: TRBV29-1
CDR3aa: CSVESSSGANVLTF
CDR3nt: TGCAGCGTTGAAAGCAGCTCTGGGGCCAACGTCCTGACTTTC

len: 16
abundance: -
j_gene: TRBJ2-5
d_gene: TRBD1
v_gene: TRBV7-2
CDR3aa: CASSLARAGGEETQYF
CDR3nt: TGTGCCAGCAGTTTAGCGAGAGCAGGGGGCGAAGAGACCCAGTACTTC

len: 13
abundance: -
j_gene: TRBJ1-4
d_gene: -
v_gene: TRBV6-6
CDR3aa: CASSYYSNEKLFF
CDR3nt: TGTGCCAGCAGTTACTACAGCAATGAAAAACTGTTTTTT

len: 17
abundance: few
j_gene: TRBJ2-2
d_gene: -
v_gene: TRBV7-9
CDR3aa: CASSPRRGLFDTGELFF
CDR3nt: TGTGCCAGCAGCCCAAGACGTGGGCTTTTCGACACCGGGGAGCTGTTTTTT

len: 14
abundance: -
j_gene: TRBJ1-4
d_gene: -
v_gene: TRBV5-1
CDR3aa: CASSKDSYNEKLFF
CDR3nt: TGCGCCAGCAGCAAGGACAGCTATAATGAAAAACTGTTTTTT

len: 12
abundance: -
j_gene: TRBJ2-7
d_gene: -
v_gene: TRBV5-1
CDR3aa: CASSKSGYEQYF
CDR3nt: TGCGCCAGCAGCAAGTCGGGCTACGAGCAGTACTTC

len: 12
abundance: few
j_gene: TRBJ2-7
d_gene: -
v_gene: TRBV29-1
CDR3aa: CSVPGQGFEQYF
CDR3nt: TGCAGCGTCCCGGGCCAGGGCTTCGAGCAGTACTTC

len: 14
abundance: -
j_gene: TRBJ1-5
d_gene: -
v_gene: TRBV28
CDR3aa: CASSSGVGNQPQHF
CDR3nt: TGTGCCAGCAGTTCAGGGGTCGGCAATCAGCCCCAGCATTTT

len: 17
abundance: -
j_gene: TRBJ2-3
d_gene: -
v_gene: TRBV11-2
CDR3aa: CASSLEWGYGSTDTQYF
CDR3nt: TGTGCCAGCAGCTTAGAGTGGGGTTATGGGTCCACAGATACGCAGTATTTT

len: 15
abundance: few
j_gene: TRBJ2-1
d_gene: -
v_gene: TRBV7-9
CDR3aa: CASNPFTGSYNEQFF
CDR3nt: TGTGCCAGCAACCCTTTCACGGGTTCCTACAATGAGCAGTTCTTC

len: 15
abundance: once
j_gene: TRBJ2-3
d_gene: TRBD2
v_gene: TRBV5-1
CDR3aa: CASSLLAGLTDTQYF
CDR3nt: TGCGCCAGCAGCTTGTTAGCGGGACTCACAGATACGCAGTATTTT

len: 14
abundance: -
j_gene: TRBJ2-7
d_gene: TRBD1
v_gene: TRBV9
CDR3aa: CASSVEGQGVEQYF
CDR3nt: TGTGCCAGCAGCGTAGAGGGACAGGGCGTGGAGCAGTACTTC

len: 14
abundance: -
j_gene: TRBJ2-5
d_gene: -
v_gene: TRBV18
CDR3aa: CASSPPSYQETQYF
CDR3nt: TGTGCCAGCTCACCACCATCGTACCAAGAGACCCAGTACTTC

len: 14
abundance: -
j_gene: TRBJ2-5
d_gene: -
v_gene: TRBV25-1
CDR3aa: CASLSNAGDETQYF
CDR3nt: TGTGCCAGCCTTTCCAACGCAGGGGACGAGACCCAGTACTTC

len: 18
abundance: -
j_gene: TRBJ1-3
d_gene: -
v_gene: TRBV10-3
CDR3aa: CAISAHKIGPGPGNTIYF
CDR3nt: TGTGCCATCAGTGCACACAAAATTGGTCCGGGCCCTGGAAACACCATATATTTT

len: 14
abundance: once
j_gene: TRBJ1-2
d_gene: -
v_gene: TRBV5-4
CDR3aa: CASNPFSGGNGYTF
CDR3nt: TGTGCCAGCAACCCTTTCTCCGGGGGAAATGGCTACACCTTC

len: 13
abundance: -
j_gene: TRBJ1-1
d_gene: TRBD1
v_gene: TRBV7-9
CDR3aa: CASSLTGRTEAFF
CDR3nt: TGTGCCAGCAGCTTGACAGGGAGGACTGAAGCTTTCTTT

len: 16
abundance: -
j_gene: TRBJ1-3
d_gene: TRBD1
v_gene: TRBV6-5
CDR3aa: CASSYSDRVYGNTIYF
CDR3nt: TGTGCCAGCAGTTACTCCGACAGGGTATATGGAAACACCATATATTTT

len: 13
abundance: few
j_gene: TRBJ1-3
d_gene: -
v_gene: TRBV18
CDR3aa: CASSPGRENTIYF
CDR3nt: TGTGCCAGCTCACCGGGCAGAGAAAACACCATATATTTT

len: 15
abundance: -
j_gene: TRBJ2-7
d_gene: TRBD1
v_gene: TRBV5-4
CDR3aa: CASSFTGTEVYEQYF
CDR3nt: TGTGCCAGCAGTTTTACCGGGACAGAAGTCTACGAGCAGTACTTC

len: 14
abundance: -
j_gene: TRBJ2-5
d_gene: TRBD1
v_gene: TRBV10-3
CDR3aa: CAIRGTGGGETQYF
CDR3nt: TGTGCCATCAGGGGGACAGGGGGCGGAGAGACCCAGTACTTC

len: 13
abundance: -
j_gene: TRBJ1-1
d_gene: -
v_gene: TRBV15
CDR3aa: CATSRDFGTEAFF
CDR3nt: TGTGCCACCAGCAGAGATTTCGGTACTGAAGCTTTCTTT

len: 13
abundance: once
j_gene: TRBJ2-1
d_gene: TRBD2
v_gene: TRBV19
CDR3aa: CASRLAGDNEQFF
CDR3nt: TGTGCCAGCCGACTAGCGGGAGACAATGAGCAGTTCTTC

len: 17
abundance: few
j_gene: TRBJ2-1
d_gene: TRBD2
v_gene: TRBV4-3
CDR3aa: CASSEETSGSGYNEQFF
CDR3nt: TGCGCCAGCAGCGAAGAGACTAGCGGGTCGGGCTACAATGAGCAGTTCTTC

len: 15
abundance: -
j_gene: TRBJ1-5
d_gene: -
v_gene: TRBV7-9
CDR3aa: CASSWAGDSNQPQHF
CDR3nt: TGTGCCAGCAGCTGGGCAGGGGATAGCAATCAGCCCCAGCATTTT

len: 13
abundance: -
j_gene: TRBJ1-1
d_gene: -
v_gene: TRBV11-2
CDR3aa: CASSLAAGTEAFF
CDR3nt: TGTGCCAGCAGCTTAGCGGCGGGCACTGAAGCTTTCTTT

len: 15
abundance: -
j_gene: TRBJ2-3
d_gene: -
v_gene: TRBV7-2
CDR3aa: CASSLGVWGTDTQYF
CDR3nt: TGTGCCAGCAGCCTAGGGGTTTGGGGCACAGATACGCAGTATTTT

len: 14
abundance: -
j_gene: TRBJ2-5
d_gene: TRBD1
v_gene: TRBV29-1
CDR3aa: CSVEFRDRQETQYF
CDR3nt: TGCAGCGTTGAATTCCGGGACAGACAAGAGACCCAGTACTTC

len: 13
abundance: -
j_gene: TRBJ2-1
d_gene: -
v_gene: TRBV5-4
CDR3aa: CASSPDPDSEQFF
CDR3nt: TGTGCCAGCAGCCCCGACCCTGATAGCGAGCAGTTCTTC

len: 13
abundance: -
j_gene: TRBJ2-2
d_gene: TRBD1
v_gene: TRBV2
CDR3aa: CASGPQGAGELFF
CDR3nt: TGTGCCAGCGGCCCACAGGGGGCCGGGGAGCTGTTTTTT

len: 15
abundance: -
j_gene: TRBJ2-6
d_gene: -
v_gene: TRBV28
CDR3aa: CASSSFSSGANVLTF
CDR3nt: TGTGCCAGCAGTTCATTTTCGTCAGGGGCCAACGTCCTGACTTTC

len: 13
abundance: -
j_gene: TRBJ1-2
d_gene: -
v_gene: TRBV14
CDR3aa: CASSQGANYGYTF
CDR3nt: TGTGCCAGCAGCCAAGGAGCGAACTATGGCTACACCTTC

len: 15
abundance: -
j_gene: TRBJ1-6
d_gene: -
v_gene: TRBV11-2
CDR3aa: CASSLEPGDNSPLHF
CDR3nt: TGTGCCAGCAGCTTAGAACCAGGGGATAATTCACCCCTCCACTTT

len: 19
abundance: -
j_gene: TRBJ2-5
d_gene: TRBD1
v_gene: TRBV10-3
CDR3aa: CAISKRDRALSSSGETQYF
CDR3nt: TGTGCCATCAGTAAACGGGACAGGGCCCTTTCTTCCTCGGGGGAGACCCAGTACTTC

len: 13
abundance: -
j_gene: TRBJ2-3
d_gene: -
v_gene: TRBV7-2
CDR3aa: CASSQRAPDTQYF
CDR3nt: TGTGCCAGCAGCCAGCGGGCCCCAGATACGCAGTATTTT

len: 17
abundance: -
j_gene: TRBJ1-1
d_gene: -
v_gene: TRBV27
CDR3aa: CASSTKYTQGFDTEAFF
CDR3nt: TGTGCCAGCAGTACTAAATACACACAGGGATTTGACACTGAAGCTTTCTTT

len: 14
abundance: few
j_gene: TRBJ2-7
d_gene: -
v_gene: TRBV5-1
CDR3aa: CASSLSQGTYEQYF
CDR3nt: TGCGCCAGCAGCTTGTCTCAGGGGACCTACGAGCAGTACTTC

len: 17
abundance: once
j_gene: TRBJ2-5
d_gene: -
v_gene: TRBV4-3
CDR3aa: CASSQAQGPGSQETQYF
CDR3nt: TGCGCCAGCAGCCAAGCCCAGGGCCCGGGTTCCCAAGAGACCCAGTACTTC

len: 14
abundance: once
j_gene: TRBJ1-1
d_gene: -
v_gene: TRBV13
CDR3aa: CASSARERYTEAFF
CDR3nt: TGTGCCAGCAGCGCCCGGGAGAGATACACTGAAGCTTTCTTT